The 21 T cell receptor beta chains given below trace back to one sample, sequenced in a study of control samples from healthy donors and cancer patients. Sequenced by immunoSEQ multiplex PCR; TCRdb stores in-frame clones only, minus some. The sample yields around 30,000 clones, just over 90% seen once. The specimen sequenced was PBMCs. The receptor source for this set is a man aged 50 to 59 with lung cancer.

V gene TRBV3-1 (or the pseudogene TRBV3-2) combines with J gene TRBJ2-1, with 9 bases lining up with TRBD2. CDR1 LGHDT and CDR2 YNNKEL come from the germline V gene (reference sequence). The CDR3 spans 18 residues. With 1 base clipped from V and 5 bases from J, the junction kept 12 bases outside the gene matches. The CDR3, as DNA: TGTGCCAGCAGCCAAGGCGGTGGCGGGGGGGCCGGGGACAATGAGCAGTTCTTC. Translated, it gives CASSQGGGGGAGDNEQFF.

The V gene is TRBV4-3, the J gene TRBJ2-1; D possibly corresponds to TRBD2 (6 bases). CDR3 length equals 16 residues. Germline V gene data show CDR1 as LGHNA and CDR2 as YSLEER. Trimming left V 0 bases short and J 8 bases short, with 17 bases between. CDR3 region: CASSQDTGVAAHEQFF. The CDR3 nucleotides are TGCGCCAGCAGCCAAGATACGGGGGTAGCGGCACATGAGCAGTTCTTC.

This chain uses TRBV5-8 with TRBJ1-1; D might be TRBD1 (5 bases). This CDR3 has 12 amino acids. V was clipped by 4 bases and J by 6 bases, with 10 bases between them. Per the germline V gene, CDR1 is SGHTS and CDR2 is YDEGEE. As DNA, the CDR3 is TGTGCCAGCAGCCCACGGGGGGCTGAAGCTTTCTTT. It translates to CASSPRGAEAFF.

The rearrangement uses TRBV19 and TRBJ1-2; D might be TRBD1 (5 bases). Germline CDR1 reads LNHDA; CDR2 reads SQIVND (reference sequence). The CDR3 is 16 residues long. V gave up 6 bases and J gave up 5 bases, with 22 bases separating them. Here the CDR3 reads CASSLTTGTSGYGYTF. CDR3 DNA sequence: TGTGCCAGTAGCCTAACTACCGGGACGTCAGGGTATGGCTACACCTTC.

The CDR3 region is CASSEAGQTRGYEQYF. The CDR3 DNA sequence: TGCGCCAGCAGTGAGGCGGGACAGACCCGGGGGTACGAGCAGTACTTC. This sequence joins TRBV10-2 and TRBJ2-7; possible D gene TRBD1, 7 bases. V lost 2 bases and J 4 bases, leaving 18 bases between the germline ends. CDR1 and CDR2 (germline): WSHSY, SAAADI. CDR3 size: 16 residues.

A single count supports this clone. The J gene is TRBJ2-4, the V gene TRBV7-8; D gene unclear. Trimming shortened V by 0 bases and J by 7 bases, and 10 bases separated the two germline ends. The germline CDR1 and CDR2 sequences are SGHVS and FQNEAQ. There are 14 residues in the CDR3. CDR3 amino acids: CASSLAPGRNIQYF. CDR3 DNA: TGTGCCAGCAGCTTAGCTCCAGGTCGGAACATTCAGTACTTC.

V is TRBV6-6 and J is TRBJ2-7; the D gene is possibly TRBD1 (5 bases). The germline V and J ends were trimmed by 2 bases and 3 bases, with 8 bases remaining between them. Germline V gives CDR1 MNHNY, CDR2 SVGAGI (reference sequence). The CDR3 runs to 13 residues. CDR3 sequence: CASSYQGIYEQYF. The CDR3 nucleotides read TGTGCCAGCAGTTACCAGGGTATCTACGAGCAGTACTTC.

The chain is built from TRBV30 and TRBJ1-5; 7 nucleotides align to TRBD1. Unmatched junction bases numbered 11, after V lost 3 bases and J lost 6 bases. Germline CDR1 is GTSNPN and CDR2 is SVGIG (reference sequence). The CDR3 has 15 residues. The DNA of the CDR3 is TGTGCCTGGAGCGGCGGACAGGTGGCAGGTCAGCCCCAGCATTTT. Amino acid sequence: CAWSGGQVAGQPQHF.

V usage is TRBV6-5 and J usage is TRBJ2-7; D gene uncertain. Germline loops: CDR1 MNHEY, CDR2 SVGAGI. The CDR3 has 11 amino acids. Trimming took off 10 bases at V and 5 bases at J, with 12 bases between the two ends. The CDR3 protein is CATSSRDEQYF. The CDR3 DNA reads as TGTGCCACCTCATCTAGGGACGAGCAGTACTTC.

The chain's CDR3 is CASSLGGGGSRTGELFF. Here the CDR3 DNA reads TGTGCCAGCAGCTTAGGGGGAGGAGGAAGTCGAACCGGGGAGCTGTTTTTT. This chain links TRBV11-3 with TRBJ2-2, with D possibly being TRBD2 (6 bases). V lost 1 base to trimming and J lost 5 bases, with 17 bases between them. Germline assignment: CDR1 SGHNT and CDR2 YENEEA. This CDR3 is 17 amino acids long.

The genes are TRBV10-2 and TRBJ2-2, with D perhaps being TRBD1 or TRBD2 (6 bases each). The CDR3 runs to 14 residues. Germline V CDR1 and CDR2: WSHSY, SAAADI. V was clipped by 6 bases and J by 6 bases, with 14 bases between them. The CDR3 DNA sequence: TGCGCCAGCAGATTCAACAGGGAGGCCGGGGAGCTGTTTTTT. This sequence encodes CASRFNREAGELFF.

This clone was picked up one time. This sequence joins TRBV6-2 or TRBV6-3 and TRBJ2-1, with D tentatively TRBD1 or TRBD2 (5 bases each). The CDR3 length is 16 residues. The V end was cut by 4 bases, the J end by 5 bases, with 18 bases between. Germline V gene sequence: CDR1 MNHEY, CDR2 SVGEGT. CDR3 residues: CASSSTRDAPNNEQFF. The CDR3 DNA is TGTGCCAGCAGTTCCACCCGGGACGCTCCGAACAATGAGCAGTTCTTC.

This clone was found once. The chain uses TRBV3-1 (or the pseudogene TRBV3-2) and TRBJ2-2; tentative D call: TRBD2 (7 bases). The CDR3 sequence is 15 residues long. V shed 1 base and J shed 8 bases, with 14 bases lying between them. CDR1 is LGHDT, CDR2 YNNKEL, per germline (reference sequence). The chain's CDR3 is CASSQGSGGGGELFF. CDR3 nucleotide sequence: TGTGCCAGCAGCCAAGGCTCGGGGGGCGGGGGGGAGCTGTTTTTT.

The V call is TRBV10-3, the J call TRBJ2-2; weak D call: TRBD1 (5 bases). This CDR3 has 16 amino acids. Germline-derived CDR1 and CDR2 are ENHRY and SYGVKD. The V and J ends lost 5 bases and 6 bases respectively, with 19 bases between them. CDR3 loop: CAISRTHPRGPGELFF. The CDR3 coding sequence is TGTGCCATCAGTCGGACCCACCCTAGGGGCCCCGGGGAGCTGTTTTTT.

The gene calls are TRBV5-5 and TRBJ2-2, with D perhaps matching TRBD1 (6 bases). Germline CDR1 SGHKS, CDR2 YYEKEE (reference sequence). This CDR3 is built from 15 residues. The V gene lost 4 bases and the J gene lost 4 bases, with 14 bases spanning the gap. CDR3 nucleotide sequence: TGTGCCAGCAGCGTCTCAGGGGACGCCACCGGGGAGCTGTTTTTT. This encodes CASSVSGDATGELFF.

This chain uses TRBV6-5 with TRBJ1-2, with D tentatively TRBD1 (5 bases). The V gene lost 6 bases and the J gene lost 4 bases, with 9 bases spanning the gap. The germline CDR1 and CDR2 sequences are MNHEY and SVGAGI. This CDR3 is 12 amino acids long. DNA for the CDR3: TGTGCCAGCAGGGGGCGAAGCTATGGCTACACCTTC. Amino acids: CASRGRSYGYTF.

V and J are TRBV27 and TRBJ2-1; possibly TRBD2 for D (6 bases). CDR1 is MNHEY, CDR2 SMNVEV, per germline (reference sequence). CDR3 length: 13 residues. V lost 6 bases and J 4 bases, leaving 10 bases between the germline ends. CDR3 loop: CASSPGLYNEQFF. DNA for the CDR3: TGTGCCAGCAGCCCCGGACTATACAATGAGCAGTTCTTC.

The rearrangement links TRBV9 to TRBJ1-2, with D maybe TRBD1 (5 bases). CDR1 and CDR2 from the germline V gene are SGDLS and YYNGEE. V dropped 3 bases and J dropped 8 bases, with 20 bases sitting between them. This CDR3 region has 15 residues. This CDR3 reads CASSATQGMGSGYTF. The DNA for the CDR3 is TGTGCCAGCAGCGCCACGCAGGGTATGGGAAGCGGCTACACCTTC.

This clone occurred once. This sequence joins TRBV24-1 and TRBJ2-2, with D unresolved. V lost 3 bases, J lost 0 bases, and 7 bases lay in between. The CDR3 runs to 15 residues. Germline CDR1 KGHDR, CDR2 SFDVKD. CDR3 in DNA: TGTGCCACCAGTGATACGGTCGCGAACACCGGGGAGCTGTTTTTT. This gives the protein CATSDTVANTGELFF.

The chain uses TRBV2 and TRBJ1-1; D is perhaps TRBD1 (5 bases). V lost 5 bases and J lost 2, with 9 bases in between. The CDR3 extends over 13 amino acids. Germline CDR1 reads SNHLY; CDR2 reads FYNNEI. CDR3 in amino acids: CASSTTANTEAFF. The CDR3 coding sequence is TGTGCCAGCAGTACGACAGCAAACACTGAAGCTTTCTTT.

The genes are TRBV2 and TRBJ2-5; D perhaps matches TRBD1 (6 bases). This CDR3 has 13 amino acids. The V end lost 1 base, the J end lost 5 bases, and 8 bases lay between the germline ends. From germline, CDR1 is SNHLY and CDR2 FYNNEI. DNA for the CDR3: TGTGCCAGCAGTGAAGGGGGGCTGGAGACCCAGTACTTC. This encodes CASSEGGLETQYF.